The clone carrying this TCR beta chain appeared a few times. This sample stems from a study of metastatic and nonmetastatic thyroid tumors. The entire patient cohort was treatment-naive prior to thyroid surgery. TCRdb used MiXCR to call clones anew from the PCR reads. Of about 43,000 clones listed, about 3.2% were seen once; the top ten hold approximately 10%. The sample consisted of blood. The sequence was collected from a female donor with papillary thyroid cancer or a benign thyroid nodule (not recorded which). Some clones in this sample may be carry-over from other donors' samples.

CDR3 DNA: TGTGCCAGCAGACGCTACGGCGATGGACAGGTGACGTACGAGCAGTACTTC. Translated, it gives CASRRYGDGQVTYEQYF. The chain joins TRBV6-2 or TRBV6-3 to TRBJ2-7; 7 nucleotides align to TRBD1. J lost 4 bases, V lost 6 bases, and 18 bases had no gene match. Germline V CDR1 and CDR2: MNHEY, SVGEGT. The CDR3 contains 17 residues.